This TCR beta chain appears in the sequencing data of a study of response to subunit inactivated influenza vaccine. Notes on the study in general: Few new T cells, the authors suggested, are recruited by each seasonal influenza vaccination.

The CDR3 is 14 residues long. The V segment lost 5 bases and the J segment 7 bases; nucleotides outside the gene matches: 10. Germline CDR1 and CDR2: DFQATT and SNEGSKA (reference sequence). Each CDR3 protein gets one entry after TCRdb re-called the RT-PCR reads with MiXCR. The table has about 580,000 distinct CDR3 sequences, 14% seen once. This clonotype was counted at least ten times. Its antigen is unknown. The V and J genes are TRBV20-1 and TRBJ2-7; 11 bases fit TRBD2. Sequencing was performed on PBMCs from blood, taken about 11 days after vaccination. The origin of this receptor is a man aged 45-65 years who received an inactivated influenza vaccine. The CDR3 DNA follows: TGCAGTGCTCCAACTAGCGGGAGAGGGTGGGAGCAGTACTTC. Protein: CSAPTSGRGWEQYF.